This is a list of T cell receptor beta chains from one sample in a study of T cell clonotyping in hematopoietic cell transplantation. Some clones are missing from TCRdb's copy, which holds only in-frame ones; the method was immunoSEQ multiplex PCR. The sample includes roughly 6,500 clones, around 90% of them seen just once. Sample: peripheral blood mononuclear cells, taken 100 days after allogeneic stem cell transplant. The origin of the receptors is a male patient between 40 and 49 years old who had an allogeneic stem cell transplant from an unrelated donor, so the T cells may come from the graft donor. Some clones in this sample may be carry-over from other donors' samples. The CDR3 runs from the conserved cysteine through the conserved F or W.

j_call | v_call | cdr3_aa
TRBJ1-3 | TRBV4-3 | CASSQRGSLGDTIYF
TRBJ2-1 | TRBV5-1 | CASSGFNEQFF
TRBJ1-5 | TRBV2 | CASRPRGDQPQHF
TRBJ2-3 | TRBV5-1 | CASSYGTPYGGDTQYF
TRBJ2-7 | TRBV27 | CASSSLSSLDRTRSYEQYF
TRBJ1-1 | TRBV30 | CASSFTEAFF
TRBJ2-2 | TRBV4-3 | CASSHTGSTGELFF
TRBJ2-3 | TRBV2 | CASSEALTGLVDTQYF
TRBJ1-5 | TRBV29-1 | CSVRTGTSDQPQHF
TRBJ1-5 | TRBV19 | CASSIEGARSNQPQHF
TRBJ1-2 | TRBV6-1 | CASSERRGQGAGYTF
TRBJ1-2 | TRBV10-3 | CAISPKEGPRDGYTF
TRBJ1-1 | TRBV18 | CASSPPTFTEAFF
TRBJ1-6 | TRBV5-1 | CASSTPTGNNSPLHF